This TCR beta chain is drawn from a study of T-cell memory formation after mild COVID-19. Regarding the study as a whole: Whereas later expanders leaned CD4+, clones contracting day 15 to 85 showed a balanced CD4/CD8 makeup.

Germline V lookup: CDR1 SGHTA, CDR2 FQGTGA. Trimming cost V 3 bases and J 7 bases, with 3 bases left between them. This CDR3 region has 10 residues. TCRdb used MiXCR to reprocess the 5' RACE reads, holding one entry per CDR3 protein. This sample yields under 200,000 distinct CDR3 sequences, of which 10% to 15% are seen a single time; about 3.6% belongs to the top ten. About this clonotype itself: Its target is not known.

The sample taken for sequencing was PBMCs or a T cell subset sorted from them (not recorded which). The receptor was derived from a man aged 18 to 29 who had mild COVID-19 (a few samples of this study predate the infection). Cell type and time point are not known. V usage is TRBV7-3 and J usage is TRBJ2-5; D is ambiguous. The chain's CDR3 is CASSFPTQYF. The DNA for the CDR3 is TGTGCCAGCAGCTTCCCGACCCAGTACTTC.